Listed below are T cell receptor beta chains from one sample, sequenced in a study of CD8+ T cells in alopecia areata. TCRdb's table, derived via immunoSEQ multiplex PCR, lists solely in-frame clones and lacks some. The sample shows nearly 95,000 clones, over 70% of them seen only once. Specimen: CD8+ T cells sorted from blood, collected between weeks 43 and 45, from a patient treated with tofacitinib. The receptor source for this set is a human donor with alopecia areata. The CDR3 runs from the conserved cysteine through the conserved F or W. D genes are given only for firm matches. A row's size may be missing; if present it is once, few, many or a size class.

V	length	D	J	size	DNA	CDR3
TRBV29-1	15	TRBD2	TRBJ2-3	.	TGCAGCGTTTCGATAGCGGGGACTAGCACAGATACGCAGTATTTT	CSVSIAGTSTDTQYF
TRBV27	14	TRBD1	TRBJ2-7	.	TGTGCCAGCAAATCCGGGACAGGGTTCGACGAGCAGTACTTC	CASKSGTGFDEQYF
TRBV6-5	15	TRBD2	TRBJ2-7	.	TGTGCCAGCAGTTTCGGACTAGCTGAGTTGGGCGAGCAGTACTTC	CASSFGLAELGEQYF
TRBV9	15	TRBD2	TRBJ2-1	.	TGTGCCAGCAGCGTAGGTGGTAGCGGGGGAGATGAGCAGTTCTTC	CASSVGGSGGDEQFF
TRBV5-1	13	.	TRBJ2-7	.	TGCGCCAGCAGCCCCACGGGGGCGGACGAGCAGTACTTC	CASSPTGADEQYF
TRBV13	13	.	TRBJ1-1	few	TGTGCCAGCAGCTTTACCTGGGGGGCTGAAGCTTTCTTT	CASSFTWGAEAFF
TRBV4-3	15	TRBD2	TRBJ2-3	.	TGCGCCAGCAGCCAAGGGGGGCTAGCGGGGGATACGCAGTATTTT	CASSQGGLAGDTQYF
TRBV29-1	15	TRBD2	TRBJ2-3	.	TGCAGCGTTGAAGTCCTAGCGGATCGCACAGATACGCAGTATTTT	CSVEVLADRTDTQYF
TRBV10-3	13	.	TRBJ2-3	.	TGTGCCATCAGTGAGTCCACAGGGGATACGCAGTATTTT	CAISESTGDTQYF
TRBV29-1	12	.	TRBJ1-1	few	TGCAGCGTCGGGGACACCATCTCTGAAGCTTTCTTT	CSVGDTISEAFF
TRBV4-1	14	.	TRBJ1-1	.	TGCGCCAGCAGCCAAGGGTGGGTGAACACTGAAGCTTTCTTT	CASSQGWVNTEAFF
TRBV27	17	.	TRBJ2-7	.	TGTGCCAGCAGCCCAGAGGGCAGGGATACGAACTACTACGAGCAGTACTTC	CASSPEGRDTNYYEQYF
TRBV29-1	12	.	TRBJ1-2	.	TGCAGCGTTCCGGGACGGCCCTATGGCTACACCTTC	CSVPGRPYGYTF
TRBV29-1	13	.	TRBJ2-6	.	TGCAGCGGCCTAGTCTCTGGGGCCAACGTCCTGACTTTC	CSGLVSGANVLTF
TRBV19	13	TRBD1	TRBJ1-6	few	TGTGCCAGTTCCCGGGACAGGGTAACGCCCCTCCACTTT	CASSRDRVTPLHF
TRBV19	15	TRBD2	TRBJ2-7	.	TGTGCCAGTAGTATTGGTCTAGCGGGCTCCTACGAGCAGTACTTC	CASSIGLAGSYEQYF
TRBV30	13	.	TRBJ1-1	.	TGTGCCTGGAGTGGGGATATGAACACTGAAGCTTTCTTT	CAWSGDMNTEAFF
TRBV14	15	.	TRBJ2-7	few	TGTGCCAGCAGCCAAGAAGGACACCCCATGCACGAGCAGTACTTC	CASSQEGHPMHEQYF
TRBV7-9	14	.	TRBJ2-1	few	TGTGCCAGCAGCCACCCTGGTCTCTACAATGAGCAGTTCTTC	CASSHPGLYNEQFF
TRBV4-3	14	.	TRBJ1-1	few	TGCGCCAGCAGCCAAGATTACAAAAGTAATGAAGCTTTCTTT	CASSQDYKSNEAFF
TRBV4-1	15	.	TRBJ1-5	.	TGCGCCAGCAGCCAAGATATACAGAGCAATCAGCCCCAGCATTTT	CASSQDIQSNQPQHF
TRBV5-1	14	.	TRBJ1-1	.	TGCGCCAGCAGTAACAGTGACATGAACACTGAAGCTTTCTTT	CASSNSDMNTEAFF
TRBV9	12	.	TRBJ1-2	.	TGTGCCAGCAGCGTGGGGAACTATGGCTACACCTTC	CASSVGNYGYTF
TRBV5-6	16	.	TRBJ2-3	.	TGTGCCAGCAGCTTTGGGGCGGTAGGGGGGCCAGATACGCAGTATTTT	CASSFGAVGGPDTQYF
TRBV27	15	.	TRBJ1-2	.	TGTGCCAGCAGTTTATCAAGTGGGGCCCATGATGGCTACACCTTC	CASSLSSGAHDGYTF
TRBV4-3	15	TRBD1	TRBJ2-5	.	TGCGCCAGCAGCCAATCACAGGGGGCGCAAGAGACCCAGTACTTC	CASSQSQGAQETQYF
TRBV7-3	13	.	TRBJ1-5	.	TGTGCCAGCAGCTTATCCCACGGTCAGCCCCAGCATTTT	CASSLSHGQPQHF